Listed here are 7 T cell receptor beta chains from one sample, sequenced in a study of beta chain features in type 1 diabetes. The investigators reverse transcribed all of the isolated RNA, so they sequenced expressed TCRB transcripts. The repertoire was sequenced with immunoSEQ multiplex PCR; TCRdb's copy has only in-frame clones and lacks some. The repertoire holds about 320,000 clones, about 14% seen once, with 6.7% in the top ten. Input material: central memory CD4+ T cells from blood. The receptors shown here come from a man aged 30-40 years in good health.

The chain combines TRBV5-4 with TRBJ2-3; D might be TRBD1 (5 bases). In germline, CDR1 is SGHNT, CDR2 YYREEE (reference sequence). The CDR3 runs 14 residues. V lost 0 bases, J lost 6 bases, and 11 bases lay in between. The CDR3 region is CASSLVAGMDTQYF. The CDR3 DNA reads TGTGCCAGCAGCTTGGTTGCAGGGATGGATACGCAGTATTTT.

V gene TRBV18 combines with J gene TRBJ2-5; tentatively, D is TRBD2 (6 bases). The germline CDR1 and CDR2 sequences are KGHSH and LQKENI. The CDR3 is made up of 14 amino acids. V lost 0 bases to trimming and J lost 4 bases, with 9 bases between them. In nucleotides, the CDR3 is TGTGCCAGCTCACCACCGGCGGGGCGAGAGACCCAGTACTTC. Protein product: CASSPPAGRETQYF.

The V and J genes are TRBV6-5 and TRBJ1-6; perhaps TRBD1 as D (5 bases). The CDR3 is made up of 15 amino acids. The germline V and J ends were trimmed by 5 bases and 8 bases, with 16 bases remaining between them. Germline CDR1 MNHEY, CDR2 SVGAGI. This CDR3 reads CASSVREGADSPLHF. As DNA, the CDR3 is TGTGCCAGCAGTGTTAGAGAAGGGGCGGATTCACCCCTCCACTTT.

The V call is TRBV7-8, the J call TRBJ2-1; TRBD2 aligns across 11 bases. The germline gives CDR1 SGHVS, CDR2 FQNEAQ. CDR3 length: 18 residues. V shed 1 base, J shed 7 bases, and the junction held 12 bases outside the gene matches. The CDR3 is CASSLVIGLAGGRNEQFF. Written as DNA, the CDR3 is TGTGCCAGCAGCTTAGTAATTGGGCTAGCGGGGGGCCGGAATGAGCAGTTCTTC.

The J gene is TRBJ2-3, the V gene TRBV5-1; 8 bases match TRBD2. V lost 3 bases to trimming and J lost 1 base; unmatched junction nucleotides: 7. CDR3 length equals 16 residues. The germline V gene encodes CDR1 SGHRS and CDR2 YFSETQ. CDR3 amino acids: CASSSQTSDRTDTQYF. The DNA for the CDR3 is TGCGCCAGCAGCTCCCAGACTAGCGACCGCACAGATACGCAGTATTTT.

V is TRBV9 and J is TRBJ2-5; perhaps TRBD2 as D (6 bases). The CDR3 length is 16 residues. Trimming cost V 4 bases and J 1 base, with 17 bases left between them. The germline CDR1 and CDR2 sequences are SGDLS and YYNGEE. The CDR3 spells CASSSRAGQSQETQYF. In DNA, the CDR3 is TGTGCCAGCAGCTCCAGAGCGGGCCAGTCCCAAGAGACCCAGTACTTC.

The chain uses TRBV7-2 and TRBJ2-3, with 10 bases aligning to TRBD2. Germline V gene data show CDR1 as SGHTA and CDR2 as FQGNSA. The CDR3 covers 16 residues. V dropped 2 bases and J dropped 8; count of bases not matched to a gene: 10. As DNA, the CDR3 is TGTGCCAGCAGCTTAACGGCTAGCGGGGGTCTGGGTACGCAGTATTTT. It encodes CASSLTASGGLGTQYF.